These 24 T cell receptor beta chains share one sample of origin, sequenced in a study of T cell responses to AZD1222 COVID-19 vaccine. TCRdb's copy holds only in-frame clones and misses some; the assay was immunoSEQ multiplex PCR. The sample lists 150,000 to 200,000 clones, more than 80% seen once, with roughly 2.5% in the top ten. The source material was peripheral blood, sampled on day 0 of AZD1222 vaccination. These TCRs come from an adult in good health.

The CDR3 protein is CASSQVPAGYNEQFF. The CDR3 nucleotides are TGTGCCAGTAGTCAGGTCCCTGCTGGCTACAATGAGCAGTTCTTC. The J gene is TRBJ2-1, the V gene TRBV19; D remains unclear. Germline CDR1 LNHDA, CDR2 SQIVND (reference sequence). V dropped 5 bases and J dropped 3 bases, with 14 bases sitting between them. The CDR3 covers 15 residues.

The chain has TRBV6-5 and TRBJ1-6, with 7 bases that match TRBD1. The germline CDR1 and CDR2 sequences are MNHEY and SVGAGI. The ends lost 2 bases at V and 7 bases at J; junction bases unmatched: 2. This CDR3 is built from 14 residues. Here the CDR3 DNA reads TGTGCCAGCAGTTACGGGGACAGAAATTCACCCCTCCACTTT. Translation gives CASSYGDRNSPLHF.

The sample holds a few counts of this clone. The chain is built from TRBV11-2 and TRBJ2-1; 11 nucleotides align to TRBD2. The junction had 6 bases not matched to a gene; V was cut back by 5 bases and J by 6 bases. The CDR3 runs to 15 residues. Germline CDR1 SGHAT, CDR2 FQNNGV. CDR3 nucleotides: TGTGCCAGCAGCCCCGGGACTAGCGGACTCAATGAGCAGTTCTTC. It yields the protein CASSPGTSGLNEQFF.

V gene TRBV27 combines with J gene TRBJ1-1, with D possibly matching TRBD1 (5 bases). The CDR3 contains 14 residues. Between the trimmed V and J ends, which lost 7 bases and 3 bases, there was a span of 15 bases. Germline lookup yields CDR1 MNHEY and CDR2 SMNVEV (reference sequence). The chain's CDR3 is CASNKIGGDTEAFF. The CDR3 region has the DNA TGTGCCAGCAATAAAATCGGGGGGGACACTGAAGCTTTCTTT.

This chain links TRBV6-5 with TRBJ2-7; D is unresolved. Germline V lookup: CDR1 MNHEY, CDR2 SVGAGI. The length of the CDR3 is 13 residues. V gave up 6 bases and J gave up 0 bases, with 9 bases separating them. The CDR3 reads CASRPPSSYEQYF. The DNA for the CDR3 is TGTGCCAGCAGACCCCCGAGCTCCTACGAGCAGTACTTC.

The chain links TRBV7-9 to TRBJ2-7, with D perhaps matching TRBD2 (6 bases). This CDR3 spans 13 amino acids. Trimming stripped 5 bases from V and 6 bases from J, with 14 bases between. Germline values: CDR1 SEHNR, CDR2 FQNEAQ (reference sequence). The CDR3 region has the DNA TGTGCCAGCAGCCCGGATTGGGGAGGCGAGCAGTACTTC. Translated, it gives CASSPDWGGEQYF.

This chain joins TRBV7-9 and TRBJ1-1, with D maybe TRBD1 (5 bases). CDR1 and CDR2 (germline): SEHNR, FQNEAQ (reference sequence). There are 13 residues in the CDR3. Trimming removed 7 bases from V and 5 bases from J, with 14 bases in between. In DNA form, the CDR3 reads TGTGCCAGCACCCAAGCTAGGGGAACTGAAGCTTTCTTT. This gives the protein CASTQARGTEAFF.

The chain couples TRBV2 to TRBJ1-1, with TRBD1 matching 9 bases. CDR3 length: 12 amino acids. Germline V lookup: CDR1 SNHLY, CDR2 FYNNEI. After removal of 6 bases from V and 9 bases from J, the junction contained 5 bases not matched to a gene. The CDR3 here is CASRAGTGKAFF. DNA of the CDR3: TGTGCCAGCAGGGCCGGGACAGGGAAAGCTTTCTTT. Drawing the rest from reference TRBV2 and TRBJ1-1, the complete variable domain is EPEVTQTPSHQVTQMGQEVILRCVPISNHLYFYWYRQILGQKVEFLVSFYNNEISEKSEIFDDQFSVERPDGSNFTLKIRSTKLEDSAMYFCASRAGTGKAFFGQGTRLTVV.

This clone was picked up one time. V and J are TRBV11-2 and TRBJ2-2, with D maybe TRBD2 (6 bases). Germline CDR1 and CDR2: SGHAT and FQNNGV. The V gene lost 1 base and the J gene lost 6 bases, with 6 bases spanning the gap. The CDR3 sequence is 13 residues long. The CDR3 loop is CASSLGGAGELFF. For the CDR3, the DNA is TGTGCCAGCAGCTTAGGGGGGGCCGGGGAGCTGTTTTTT.

This chain uses TRBV5-1 with TRBJ1-2; a possible D gene is TRBD1 (6 bases). The CDR3 contains 13 residues. Trimming stripped 3 bases from V and 6 bases from J, with 12 bases between. Looked up from germline, CDR1 is SGHRS and CDR2 is YFSETQ. This CDR3 is CASSSTGTHGYTF. The DNA of the CDR3 is TGCGCCAGCAGCTCCACAGGGACCCATGGCTACACCTTC.

The J gene is TRBJ2-5, the V gene TRBV9, with D perhaps matching TRBD2 (6 bases). This CDR3 has 16 residues. Trimming stripped 4 bases from V and 1 base from J, with 17 bases between. CDR1 and CDR2 from the germline V gene are SGDLS and YYNGEE. The chain's CDR3 is CASSSRLGNRQETQYF. The DNA of the CDR3 is TGTGCCAGCAGCTCCCGACTAGGGAACCGCCAAGAGACCCAGTACTTC.

V gene TRBV7-8 combines with J gene TRBJ2-7; 14 positions match TRBD2. CDR1 and CDR2 (germline): SGHVS, FQNEAQ. The CDR3 consists of 16 residues. V dropped 3 bases and J dropped 5; count of bases not matched to a gene: 6. CDR3 DNA: TGTGCCAGCAGCTTCAGACTAGCGGGAGGGGACCACGAGCAGTACTTC. Translation gives CASSFRLAGGDHEQYF.

This clone was observed a handful of times. The genes are TRBV30 and TRBJ1-6; a possible D gene is TRBD1 (5 bases). Germline V gene lookup returns CDR1 GTSNPN and CDR2 SVGIG (reference sequence). The CDR3 totals 15 residues. V lost 3 bases, J lost 4 bases, and 13 bases lay in between. CDR3 sequence (DNA): TGTGCCTGGAGGGAATACAGGATGTATAATTCACCCCTCCACTTT. Amino acids: CAWREYRMYNSPLHF. Full variable domain (rest looked up from reference TRBV30 and TRBJ1-6): SQTIHQWPATLVQPVGSPLSLECTVEGTSNPNLYWYRQAAGRGLQLLFYSVGIGQISSEVPQNLSASRPQDRQFILSSKKLLLSDSGFYLCAWREYRMYNSPLHFGNGTRLTVT.

The V and J genes are TRBV5-1 and TRBJ2-7; 8 bases are shared with TRBD2. CDR3 length: 17 residues. The ends lost 5 bases at V and 6 bases at J; junction bases unmatched: 19. From germline, CDR1 is SGHRS and CDR2 YFSETQ. The CDR3 loop reads CASRPLREGSLLGEQYF. Here the CDR3 DNA reads TGCGCCAGCAGGCCCCTACGGGAGGGTTCCCTCCTCGGCGAGCAGTACTTC.

The chain recombines TRBV25-1 with TRBJ1-2; D is unclear. This CDR3 has 13 residues. Per germline, CDR1 MGHDK and CDR2 SYGVNS. Trimming stripped 0 bases from V and 5 bases from J, with 7 bases between. This CDR3 is CASSEYIGYGYTF. The CDR3 DNA reads as TGTGCCAGCAGTGAATATATTGGGTATGGCTACACCTTC.

This clone was observed once. This chain connects TRBV2 to TRBJ1-1; D gene uncertain. Trimming took 10 bases from V and 7 from J, leaving 13 bases between them. The CDR3 totals 11 residues. Per the germline V gene, CDR1 is SNHLY and CDR2 is FYNNEI. The chain's CDR3 is CATRRRVEAFF. CDR3 nucleotides: TGTGCCACCCGACGGCGGGTTGAAGCTTTCTTT.

As concerns this clone: This sample also contains other DNA sequences that code for the same CDR3. The chain is built from TRBV3-1 (or the pseudogene TRBV3-2) and TRBJ2-7; 7 bases are a match to TRBD2. The V and J ends lost 3 bases and 3 bases, in that order; junction bases with no gene match: 2. Germline CDR1 and CDR2: LGHDT and YNNKEL (reference sequence). The CDR3 covers 13 residues. This CDR3 is CASSQVAGYEQYF. CDR3 DNA: TGTGCCAGCAGCCAGGTAGCGGGCTACGAGCAGTACTTC.

The V call is TRBV14, the J call TRBJ2-2; 8 bases are a match to TRBD1. CDR3 length: 19 residues. The junction had 11 bases not matched to a gene; V was cut back by 0 bases and J by 2 bases. The V gene's germline CDR1 is SGHDN and CDR2 FVKESK. For the CDR3, the DNA is TGTGCCAGCAGCCAAGATAACGTTAGGACAGGGCTCAACACCGGGGAGCTGTTTTTT. Translation: CASSQDNVRTGLNTGELFF. The full variable domain, in which reference TRBV14 and TRBJ2-2 provide the parts outside the CDR3, is EAGVTQFPSHSVIEKGQTVTLRCDPISGHDNLYWYRRVMGKEIKFLLHFVKESKQDESGMPNNRFLAERTGGTYSTLKVQPAELEDSGVYFCASSQDNVRTGLNTGELFFGEGSRLTVL.

The rearrangement joins TRBV7-9 to TRBJ1-1; tentative D call: TRBD1 (6 bases). V was pared by 4 bases and J by 3 bases, with 12 bases between. CDR3 length: 14 amino acids. CDR1 SEHNR and CDR2 FQNEAQ come from the germline V gene (reference sequence). The DNA of the CDR3 is TGTGCCAGCAGCTCCGGGGGGGGCTACACTGAAGCTTTCTTT. Its protein product is CASSSGGGYTEAFF.

The genes are TRBV12-5 and TRBJ1-5, with 8 bases that match TRBD1. Germline V lookup: CDR1 LGHNT, CDR2 FRNRAP. The ends lost 0 bases at V and 4 bases at J; junction bases unmatched: 2. The CDR3 is 15 residues long. The CDR3 loop reads CASGLVQGVNQPQHF. As DNA, the CDR3 is TGTGCTAGTGGTTTGGTACAGGGGGTAAATCAGCCCCAGCATTTT.

J is TRBJ2-1 and V is TRBV30; 8 nucleotides match TRBD2. This CDR3 region has 14 residues. Germline loops: CDR1 GTSNPN, CDR2 SVGIG (reference sequence). J lost 5 bases, V lost 5 bases, and 8 bases had no gene match. DNA of the CDR3: TGTGCCTGGGTGCCGGCGGGAGGTGACAATGAGCAGTTCTTC. Translated, it gives CAWVPAGGDNEQFF.

This chain joins TRBV29-1 and TRBJ1-2; D remains unclear. Germline V gene lookup returns CDR1 SQVTM and CDR2 ANQGSEA. The CDR3 spans 11 residues. Trimming stripped 6 bases from V and 6 bases from J, with 11 bases between. The CDR3, as DNA: TGCAGCGTCGGACCTGCAGATGGCTACACCTTC. It yields the protein CSVGPADGYTF.

This clone was observed a few times. The rearrangement joins TRBV2 to TRBJ2-7; a weak D match, TRBD2 (6 bases). This CDR3 is 16 amino acids long. CDR1 SNHLY and CDR2 FYNNEI come from the germline V gene. Trimming stripped 6 bases from V and 0 bases from J, with 18 bases between. The CDR3, as DNA: TGTGCCAGCAGGGGGGGATTTAGCGGTAGCTCCTACGAGCAGTACTTC. Protein: CASRGGFSGSSYEQYF. Supplemented by reference TRBV2 and TRBJ2-7, the full variable domain reads EPEVTQTPSHQVTQMGQEVILRCVPISNHLYFYWYRQILGQKVEFLVSFYNNEISEKSEIFDDQFSVERPDGSNFTLKIRSTKLEDSAMYFCASRGGFSGSSYEQYFGPGTRLTVT.

The chain joins TRBV5-1 to TRBJ2-1, with D tentatively TRBD2 (5 bases). This CDR3 has 14 amino acids. V lost 0 bases and J 7 bases, leaving 11 bases between the germline ends. CDR1 is SGHRS and CDR2 is YFSETQ in the germline V gene. CDR3 coding DNA: TGCGCCAGCAGCTTGGGAAGCGGTCTTAATGAGCAGTTCTTC. It translates to CASSLGSGLNEQFF.